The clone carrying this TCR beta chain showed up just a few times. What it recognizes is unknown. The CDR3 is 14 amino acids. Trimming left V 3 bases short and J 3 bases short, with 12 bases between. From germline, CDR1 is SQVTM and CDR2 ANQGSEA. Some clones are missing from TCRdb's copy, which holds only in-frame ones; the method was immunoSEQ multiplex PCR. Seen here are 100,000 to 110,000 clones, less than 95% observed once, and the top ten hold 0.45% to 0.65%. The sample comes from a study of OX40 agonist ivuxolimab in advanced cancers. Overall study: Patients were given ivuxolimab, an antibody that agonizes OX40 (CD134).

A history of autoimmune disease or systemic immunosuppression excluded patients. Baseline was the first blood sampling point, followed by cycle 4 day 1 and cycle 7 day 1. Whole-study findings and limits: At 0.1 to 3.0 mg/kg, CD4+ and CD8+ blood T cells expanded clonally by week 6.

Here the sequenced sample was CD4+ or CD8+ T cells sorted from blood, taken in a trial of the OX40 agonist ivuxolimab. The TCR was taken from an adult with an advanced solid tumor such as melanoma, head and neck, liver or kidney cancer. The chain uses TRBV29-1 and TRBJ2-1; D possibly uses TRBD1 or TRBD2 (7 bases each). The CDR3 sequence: CSVEGGGSYNEQFF. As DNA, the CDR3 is TGCAGCGTTGAGGGAGGGGGCAGCTACAATGAGCAGTTCTTC.